These T cell receptor beta chains were read from a single sample in a study of cytomegalovirus exposure and HLA in healthy donors. Here immunoSEQ multiplex PCR was the method, and the copy in TCRdb shows in-frame clones only, minus some. The repertoire has about 160,000 clones, more than 80% of them found once; the top ten carry approximately 0.8%. The specimen sequenced was PBMCs. These receptors were collected from a woman aged 18-29 years in good health and CMV-seronegative. Both conserved end residues are part of each CDR3. The order of the fields is V gene, J gene, D gene, clone size, CDR3 protein, CDR3 DNA. A D gene is named only where the DNA matches it firmly. Clone size, where shown, is once, few, many, or a class for clones that have expanded.

v_gene: TRBV19; j_gene: TRBJ1-1; d_gene: .; abundance: once; CDR3aa: CASSKRQTNEAFF; CDR3nt: TGTGCCAGTAGTAAGCGTCAGACGAACGAAGCTTTCTTT
v_gene: TRBV11-1; j_gene: TRBJ2-7; d_gene: TRBD2; abundance: .; CDR3aa: CASSLARGGGTYEQYF; CDR3nt: TGTGCCAGCAGCTTAGCGCGGGGCGGGGGAACCTACGAGCAGTACTTC
v_gene: TRBV13; j_gene: TRBJ2-2; d_gene: TRBD2; abundance: .; CDR3aa: CASSSPMALAGRGFGELFF; CDR3nt: TGTGCCAGCAGCTCCCCAATGGCACTAGCGGGGAGGGGTTTCGGGGAGCTGTTTTTT
v_gene: TRBV9; j_gene: TRBJ2-5; d_gene: TRBD2; abundance: once; CDR3aa: CASSVAPGREETQYF; CDR3nt: TGTGCCAGCAGCGTAGCCCCCGGGAGGGAAGAGACCCAGTACTTC
v_gene: TRBV6-4; j_gene: TRBJ2-1; d_gene: .; abundance: .; CDR3aa: CASSRDTSDYNEQFF; CDR3nt: TGTGCCAGCAGCCGAGACACCTCAGACTACAATGAGCAGTTCTTC
v_gene: TRBV6-5; j_gene: TRBJ2-5; d_gene: .; abundance: .; CDR3aa: CASSPTERGGETQYF; CDR3nt: TGTGCCAGCTCCCCAACGGAGAGAGGGGGAGAGACCCAGTACTTC
v_gene: TRBV7-3; j_gene: TRBJ2-3; d_gene: TRBD1; abundance: .; CDR3aa: CASSSGTDPSTDTQYF; CDR3nt: TGTGCCAGCAGCTCGGGGACAGACCCTAGCACAGATACGCAGTATTTT
v_gene: TRBV5-4; j_gene: TRBJ2-5; d_gene: .; abundance: once; CDR3aa: CASRTGGGMGLQETQYF; CDR3nt: TGTGCCAGCAGAACAGGGGGGGGGATGGGTCTCCAAGAGACCCAGTACTTC
v_gene: TRBV2; j_gene: TRBJ2-7; d_gene: .; abundance: .; CDR3aa: CASMGGLHSYEQYF; CDR3nt: TGTGCCAGCATGGGGGGACTGCACTCCTACGAGCAGTACTTC
v_gene: TRBV7-8; j_gene: TRBJ2-3; d_gene: .; abundance: .; CDR3aa: CASSPSRGKSTDTQYF; CDR3nt: TGTGCCAGCAGCCCGTCGAGAGGAAAAAGCACAGATACGCAGTATTTT
v_gene: TRBV28; j_gene: TRBJ2-7; d_gene: TRBD1; abundance: .; CDR3aa: CASSSDRDWSYEQYF; CDR3nt: TGTGCCAGCAGTAGCGACAGGGATTGGAGCTACGAGCAGTACTTC
v_gene: TRBV5-6; j_gene: TRBJ2-6; d_gene: .; abundance: .; CDR3aa: CASSRSFSTGANVLTF; CDR3nt: TGTGCCAGCAGCCGATCATTTAGTACTGGGGCCAACGTCCTGACTTTC
v_gene: TRBV4-3; j_gene: TRBJ2-1; d_gene: .; abundance: .; CDR3aa: CASSQAGKNYNEQFF; CDR3nt: TGCGCCAGCAGCCAAGCCGGGAAGAACTACAATGAGCAGTTCTTC
v_gene: TRBV2; j_gene: TRBJ1-2; d_gene: .; abundance: few; CDR3aa: CASNVRAGYGYTF; CDR3nt: TGTGCCAGCAATGTGAGGGCCGGCTATGGCTACACCTTC
v_gene: TRBV6-1; j_gene: TRBJ2-5; d_gene: TRBD2; abundance: .; CDR3aa: CASSAGLAAGVETQYF; CDR3nt: TGTGCCAGCAGTGCCGGACTAGCGGCAGGGGTAGAGACCCAGTACTTC
v_gene: TRBV11-2; j_gene: TRBJ2-5; d_gene: TRBD2; abundance: few; CDR3aa: CASSLGTAGGPEETQYF; CDR3nt: TGTGCCAGCAGCTTAGGTACAGCGGGAGGGCCGGAGGAGACCCAGTACTTC
v_gene: TRBV5-1; j_gene: TRBJ1-4; d_gene: .; abundance: few; CDR3aa: CASSPRTAEKLFF; CDR3nt: TGCGCCAGCAGCCCACGGACAGCCGAAAAACTGTTTTTT
v_gene: TRBV28; j_gene: TRBJ2-7; d_gene: .; abundance: .; CDR3aa: CASSFQGFYYEQYF; CDR3nt: TGTGCCAGCAGTTTCCAGGGGTTCTACTACGAGCAGTACTTC
v_gene: TRBV30; j_gene: TRBJ1-1; d_gene: .; abundance: few; CDR3aa: CAWDPRRKTEAFF; CDR3nt: TGTGCCTGGGACCCCAGGAGGAAAACTGAAGCTTTCTTT
v_gene: TRBV5-1; j_gene: TRBJ1-5; d_gene: .; abundance: .; CDR3aa: CASKFEPGGNQPQHF; CDR3nt: TGCGCCAGCAAGTTCGAGCCCGGAGGCAATCAGCCCCAGCATTTT
v_gene: TRBV6-6; j_gene: TRBJ2-1; d_gene: TRBD2; abundance: .; CDR3aa: CASSYFGTSVYNEQFF; CDR3nt: TGTGCCAGCAGTTACTTCGGGACTAGCGTTTACAATGAGCAGTTCTTC
v_gene: TRBV6-1; j_gene: TRBJ2-7; d_gene: TRBD2; abundance: once; CDR3aa: CASSARTGGPYEQYF; CDR3nt: TGTGCCAGCAGTGCTCGGACGGGAGGGCCTTACGAGCAGTACTTC
v_gene: TRBV10-3; j_gene: TRBJ1-2; d_gene: TRBD1; abundance: .; CDR3aa: CAINDDRGGSYGYTF; CDR3nt: TGTGCCATCAACGACGACAGGGGGGGATCCTATGGCTACACCTTC
v_gene: TRBV10-1; j_gene: TRBJ2-7; d_gene: .; abundance: .; CDR3aa: CASSDGTGSYEQYF; CDR3nt: TGCGCCAGCAGTGACGGGACTGGGTCCTACGAGCAGTACTTC
v_gene: TRBV5-6; j_gene: TRBJ2-2; d_gene: .; abundance: .; CDR3aa: CASNRRGTGELFF; CDR3nt: TGTGCCAGCAACCGACGGGGGACCGGGGAGCTGTTTTTT
v_gene: TRBV9; j_gene: TRBJ2-1; d_gene: TRBD1; abundance: .; CDR3aa: CASSPLDRGEEQFF; CDR3nt: TGTGCCAGCAGCCCATTGGACAGGGGAGAGGAGCAGTTCTTC
v_gene: TRBV6-1; j_gene: TRBJ2-7; d_gene: .; abundance: few; CDR3aa: CASRRGELSYEQYF; CDR3nt: TGTGCCAGCAGACGGGGTGAGCTCTCCTACGAGCAGTACTTC
v_gene: TRBV19; j_gene: TRBJ1-1; d_gene: TRBD1; abundance: once; CDR3aa: CASTRGQANTEAFF; CDR3nt: TGTGCCAGTACCAGAGGACAGGCGAACACTGAAGCTTTCTTT
v_gene: TRBV28; j_gene: TRBJ2-4; d_gene: .; abundance: once; CDR3aa: CASSPGGGVAKNIQYF; CDR3nt: TGTGCCAGCAGTCCGGGGGGCGGGGTAGCCAAAAACATTCAGTACTTC
v_gene: TRBV28; j_gene: TRBJ1-4; d_gene: TRBD1; abundance: .; CDR3aa: CASSYPGTADEKLFF; CDR3nt: TGTGCCAGCAGTTACCCCGGGACAGCTGATGAAAAACTGTTTTTT
v_gene: TRBV6-1; j_gene: TRBJ2-4; d_gene: TRBD2; abundance: .; CDR3aa: CASSGLADVNIQYF; CDR3nt: TGTGCCAGCAGTGGACTAGCGGACGTTAACATTCAGTACTTC